The source of this T cell receptor beta chain is a study of PD-L1 blockade in urothelial cancer. For the study at large: The study started patients on atezolizumab around 2014, giving 1,200 mg intravenously every 3 weeks. Study results and limitations: Pretreatment peripheral blood TCR clonality that fell below the median predicted better survival among the patients studied.

Added to each PCR by spiking were synthetic TCR analog templates. Clones were read by immunoSEQ multiplex PCR, and TCRdb kept only the in-frame ones, dropping some. The sample carries fewer than 100,000 clones, about 82% recorded once. Concerning this clone itself: The antigen is undetermined.

Time point of the sample: pretreatment peripheral blood. The input for sequencing was PBMCs, taken around atezolizumab (anti-PD-L1) treatment. This receptor was obtained from a man aged 35 to 55 with urothelial cancer.

The CDR3 nucleotides read TGCGCCAGCAGCTCCCCTCCGACTTCGGTGGAGACTGAAGCTTTCTTT. Residues: CASSSPPTSVETEAFF. The genes are TRBV5-1 and TRBJ1-1; D gene uncertain. Germline values: CDR1 SGHRS, CDR2 YFSETQ. Trimming took 3 bases from V and 5 from J, leaving 20 bases between them. The CDR3 has 16 residues.